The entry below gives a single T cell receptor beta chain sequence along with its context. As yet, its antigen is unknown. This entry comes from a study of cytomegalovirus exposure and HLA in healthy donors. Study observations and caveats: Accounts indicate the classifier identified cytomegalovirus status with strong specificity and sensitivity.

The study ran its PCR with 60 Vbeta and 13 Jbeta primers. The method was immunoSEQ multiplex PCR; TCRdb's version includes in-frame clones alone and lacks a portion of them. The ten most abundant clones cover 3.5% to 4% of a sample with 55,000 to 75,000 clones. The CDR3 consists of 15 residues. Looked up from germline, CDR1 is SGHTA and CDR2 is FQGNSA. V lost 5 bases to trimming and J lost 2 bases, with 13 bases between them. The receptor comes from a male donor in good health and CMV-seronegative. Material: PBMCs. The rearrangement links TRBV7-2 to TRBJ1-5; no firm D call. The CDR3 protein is CASSPNYGGNQPQHF. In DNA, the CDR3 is TGTGCCAGCAGCCCAAATTACGGGGGCAATCAGCCCCAGCATTTT.